These 14 T cell receptor beta chains share one sample of origin, sequenced in a study of somatic mutations in cytotoxic T cells in rheumatoid arthritis (dated by TCRdb to about 2017). Receptor libraries were prepared by the immunoSEQ multiplex PCR assay. Entries here come from immuneACCESS through TCRdb and include only in-frame sequences with V and J called. Some clones fail to appear in such tables; in the studies checked, an unresolved V gene covers under half of the shortfall, and the cause of the remainder is unknown. Across this sample there are 9,900 or so clones, with roughly 80% seen only once. Jointly, the top ten make up roughly 7.5% of the sample. Sample: CD8+ T cells sorted from blood. These receptor sequences come from an adult with rheumatoid arthritis.

The chain couples TRBV7-9 to TRBJ2-5, with unresolved D. In germline, CDR1 is SEHNR, CDR2 FQNEAQ (reference sequence). This CDR3 region has 14 residues. Trimming took 5 bases from V and 1 from J, leaving 11 bases between them. The CDR3 is CASSPGSFQETQYF. CDR3 sequence (DNA): TGTGCCAGCAGCCCAGGAAGCTTCCAAGAGACCCAGTACTTC. Together with reference TRBV7-9 and TRBJ2-5, the CDR3 gives the full variable domain: DTGVSQNPRHKITKRGQNVTFRCDPISEHNRLYWYRQTLGQGPEFLTYFQNEAQLEKSRLLSDRFSAERPKGSFSTLEIQRTEQGDSAMYLCASSPGSFQETQYFGPGTRLLVL.

The chain uses TRBV4-1 and TRBJ2-7; D call uncertain. Trimming removed 2 bases at V and 2 bases at J, with 7 bases between. The CDR3 length is 13 residues. Germline lookup yields CDR1 MGHRA and CDR2 YSYEKL. This chain's CDR3 is CASSQTETYEQYF. CDR3 in DNA: TGCGCCAGCAGCCAAACCGAGACCTACGAGCAGTACTTC.

V is TRBV7-9 and J is TRBJ1-4; D unclear. Germline loops: CDR1 SEHNR, CDR2 FQNEAQ (reference sequence). V shed 1 base and J shed 8 bases, with 5 bases lying between them. The CDR3 sequence is 12 residues long. In DNA form, the CDR3 reads TGTGCCAGCAGCTTAGGAGCGGAAAAACTGTTTTTT. Translating it yields CASSLGAEKLFF. The variable domain in full, with the rest retrieved from reference TRBV7-9 and TRBJ1-4, is DTGVSQNPRHKITKRGQNVTFRCDPISEHNRLYWYRQTLGQGPEFLTYFQNEAQLEKSRLLSDRFSAERPKGSFSTLEIQRTEQGDSAMYLCASSLGAEKLFFGSGTQLSVL.

Here the CDR3 DNA reads TGTGCCAGTAGTATAGGGTTCGGGGGCACAGATACGCAGTATTTT. Encoded protein: CASSIGFGGTDTQYF. The chain employs TRBV19 and TRBJ2-3; D might be TRBD2 (5 bases). The ends were cut back, 1 base at V and 1 base at J, with 9 bases in the middle. The CDR3 contains 15 residues. Germline V gives CDR1 LNHDA, CDR2 SQIVND (reference sequence).

The chain employs TRBV10-3 and TRBJ2-1, with TRBD2 matching over 7 bases. The CDR3 has 13 amino acids. Trimming cost V 2 bases and J 8 bases; bases outside gene matches: 3. Per germline, CDR1 ENHRY and CDR2 SYGVKD. In DNA form, the CDR3 reads TGTGCCATCAGTGAGGGACTAGTTGATGAGCAGTTCTTC. Protein: CAISEGLVDEQFF.

The J gene is TRBJ2-7, the V gene TRBV11-3, with TRBD2 as a possible D gene (6 bases). CDR3 size: 14 residues. Germline V lookup: CDR1 SGHNT, CDR2 YENEEA. V dropped 3 bases and J dropped 1 base, with 10 bases sitting between them. In DNA, the CDR3 is TGTGCCAGCAGCTTGAGCGGGTATTCCTACGAGCAGTACTTC. This encodes CASSLSGYSYEQYF. The full variable domain, rest sourced from reference TRBV11-3 and TRBJ2-7, is EAGVVQSPRYKIIEKKQPVAFWCNPISGHNTLYWYLQNLGQGPELLIRYENEEAVDDSQLPKDRFSAERLKGVDSTLKIQPAELGDSAVYLCASSLSGYSYEQYFGPGTRLTVT.

This chain links TRBV30 with TRBJ2-1; no clear D gene. The CDR3 spans 17 residues. The V and J ends lost 2 bases and 3 bases respectively, with 20 bases between them. The germline V gene has CDR1 GTSNPN and CDR2 SVGIG (reference sequence). The CDR3 here is CAWSLTLDNYLYNEQFF. The CDR3 region has the DNA TGTGCCTGGAGTCTCACCCTTGACAATTACCTCTACAATGAGCAGTTCTTC.

Only a few counts were recorded for this clone. The rearrangement links TRBV6-1 to TRBJ1-2; D might be TRBD1 (5 bases). The CDR3 sequence is 11 residues long. CDR1 is MNHNS, CDR2 SASEGT, per germline. Deletions cut 8 bases from V and 4 bases from J, with 8 bases between. The CDR3 DNA follows: TGTGCCAGCCGGGGGGGCTATGGCTACACCTTC. Encoded protein: CASRGGYGYTF.

The J gene is TRBJ2-7, the V gene TRBV19; 10 nucleotides align to TRBD2. The ends lost 0 bases at V and 5 bases at J; junction bases unmatched: 4. Per the germline V gene, CDR1 is LNHDA and CDR2 is SQIVND (reference sequence). This CDR3 has 15 residues. The CDR3: CASSIDSGRINEQYF. The CDR3 bases are TGTGCCAGTAGTATAGATAGCGGGAGGATCAACGAGCAGTACTTC. Full variable domain (remainder filled in from reference TRBV19 and TRBJ2-7): DGGITQSPKYLFRKEGQNVTLSCEQNLNHDAMYWYRQDPGQGLRLIYYSQIVNDFQKGDIAEGYSVSREKKESFPLTVTSAQKNPTAFYLCASSIDSGRINEQYFGPGTRLTVT.

The rearrangement uses TRBV9 and TRBJ2-7; 10 nucleotides align to TRBD2. Trimming at V came to 0 bases and at J to 2 bases, leaving 2 bases not matched to a gene. Germline CDR1 reads SGDLS; CDR2 reads YYNGEE. The CDR3 has 15 amino acids. CDR3 nucleotides: TGTGCCAGCAGCGTAGGGGGGACTAGCGCCTACGAGCAGTACTTC. Translated: CASSVGGTSAYEQYF. Full variable domain (rest looked up from reference TRBV9 and TRBJ2-7): DSGVTQTPKHLITATGQRVTLRCSPRSGDLSVYWYQQSLDQGLQFLIQYYNGEERAKGNILERFSAQQFPDLHSELNLSSLELGDSALYFCASSVGGTSAYEQYFGPGTRLTVT.

This clone was counted between two and nine times. The V and J genes are TRBV7-9 and TRBJ2-7; a possible D gene is TRBD1 (5 bases). Trimming left V 3 bases short and J 2 bases short, with 8 bases between. The V gene's germline CDR1 is SEHNR and CDR2 FQNEAQ (reference sequence). The CDR3 spans 13 residues. Here the CDR3 reads CASSFTGAYEQYF. In DNA form, the CDR3 reads TGTGCCAGCAGCTTTACAGGAGCCTACGAGCAGTACTTC.

The V gene is TRBV9, the J gene TRBJ2-7, with TRBD2 matching over 8 bases. There are 17 residues in the CDR3. After removal of 0 bases from V and 2 bases from J, the junction contained 10 bases not matched to a gene. Germline CDR1 is SGDLS and CDR2 is YYNGEE. The CDR3 reads CASSVVSGEGETYEQYF. For the CDR3, the DNA is TGTGCCAGCAGCGTAGTTAGCGGGGAGGGGGAGACCTACGAGCAGTACTTC. Using reference TRBV9 and TRBJ2-7 for the parts outside the CDR3, the full variable domain is DSGVTQTPKHLITATGQRVTLRCSPRSGDLSVYWYQQSLDQGLQFLIQYYNGEERAKGNILERFSAQQFPDLHSELNLSSLELGDSALYFCASSVVSGEGETYEQYFGPGTRLTVT.

The chain is built from TRBV11-2 and TRBJ1-1, with 7 nucleotides matching TRBD1. The CDR3 contains 17 residues. The V and J ends lost 0 bases and 3 bases, in that order; junction bases with no gene match: 10. Germline assignment: CDR1 SGHAT and CDR2 FQNNGV. Written as DNA, the CDR3 is TGTGCCAGCAGCTTAGATGGCCGACAGGGATGGTACACTGAAGCTTTCTTT. It translates to CASSLDGRQGWYTEAFF.

This clone was detected only a few times. V and J are TRBV5-1 and TRBJ1-5; no clear D gene. Germline CDR1 SGHRS, CDR2 YFSETQ. V lost 4 bases, J lost 6 bases, and 11 bases lay in between. The CDR3 covers 13 residues. The CDR3 loop is CASSQSSGQPQHF. The DNA of the CDR3 is TGCGCCAGCAGCCAATCATCCGGTCAGCCCCAGCATTTT.